Shown below are 28 T cell receptor beta chains from a single sample sequenced in a study of T cell repertoires in cytomegalovirus infection. One entry per CDR3 protein, called by TCRdb with MiXCR from the reads. The sample comprises roughly 230,000 distinct CDR3 sequences, roughly 23% of which are singletons, and over 15% rests with the top ten. The sample taken for sequencing was CD8+ T cells from PBMCs. These receptors were collected from a human donor in good health (CMV status not recorded). Some clones in this sample may be carry-over from other donors' samples.

With regard to this clonotype: A single base separates this from a much larger clone, so it may be a read error. The rearrangement links TRBV7-2 to TRBJ2-3; 13 nucleotides agree with TRBD2. This CDR3 comprises 17 residues. V lost 6 bases to trimming and J lost 4 bases; unmatched junction nucleotides: 10. The germline gives CDR1 SGHTA, CDR2 FQGNSA. CDR3 in DNA: TGTGCCAGCAGAGCACTGGGACTAGCGGGGTTTGCAGATACGCAGTATTTT. Translation gives CASRALGLAGFADTQYF.

This clonotype was seen a few times. The chain links TRBV2 to TRBJ1-1; D call uncertain. CDR3 length equals 10 residues. The V and J ends lost 8 bases and 10 bases respectively, with 11 bases between them. The germline CDR1 and CDR2 sequences are SNHLY and FYNNEI. CDR3 sequence: CASPPIGAFF. CDR3 DNA sequence: TGTGCCAGCCCCCCCATTGGAGCTTTCTTT.

To note about this clonotype: An end of the junction does not agree with germline; a read error may underlie this. The CDR3 here is CASSLAQDPQESQYF. The DNA for the CDR3 is TGTGCCAGCAGCTTAGCGCAAGACCCCCAAGAGTCCCAGTACTTC. The rearrangement joins TRBV7-9 to TRBJ2-5; the D is unclear. There are 15 residues in the CDR3. Germline-derived CDR1 and CDR2 are SEHNR and FQNEAQ (reference sequence).

V gene TRBV29-1 combines with J gene TRBJ2-1; 7 positions agree with TRBD2. This CDR3 spans 15 amino acids. V lost 7 bases, J lost 4 bases, and 13 bases stayed unmatched. Germline V gene lookup returns CDR1 SQVTM and CDR2 ANQGSEA. CDR3 bases: TGCAGCGCCCCAACTGGCGGGGGACTATACAATGAGCAGTTCTTC. Translating it yields CSAPTGGGLYNEQFF.

This chain uses TRBV3-1 with TRBJ1-1, with no clear D. There are 14 residues in the CDR3. V lost 3 bases and J 1 base, leaving 9 bases between the germline ends. Looked up from germline, CDR1 is LGHDT and CDR2 is YNNKEL (reference sequence). CDR3: CASSHRFSNTEAFF. CDR3 nucleotides: TGTGCCAGCAGCCATCGGTTCTCGAACACTGAAGCTTTCTTT.

This chain links TRBV20-1 with TRBJ1-1; TRBD1 aligns across 8 bases. V dropped 0 bases and J dropped 6; count of bases not matched to a gene: 6. There are 14 residues in the CDR3. Germline CDR1 and CDR2: DFQATT and SNEGSKA (reference sequence). The DNA for the CDR3 is TGCAGTGCTAGAGAGTACCCAGGGGGCCCTGAAGCTTTCTTT. This codes for CSAREYPGGPEAFF.

Notes on this clonotype: A much larger clonotype is one base distant, so this may be a read error. The chain combines TRBV27 with TRBJ2-1, with 9 positions matching TRBD2. CDR1 is MNHEY and CDR2 is SMNVEV in the germline V gene (reference sequence). This CDR3 region has 15 residues. The CDR3 DNA reads TGTGCCAGCAGTTTATCGGGCGGGGGGGCAGGAGAGCGGTTCTTC. It yields the protein CASSLSGGGAGERFF.

The chain has TRBV28 and TRBJ1-5, with a weak D call TRBD1 (5 bases). Trimming took 3 bases from V and 5 from J, leaving 14 bases between them. CDR3 length: 15 amino acids. CDR1 and CDR2 (germline): MDHEN, SYDVKM. CDR3 protein: CASSFLQVGDQPQHF. CDR3 DNA: TGTGCCAGCAGTTTCTTGCAGGTAGGGGATCAGCCCCAGCATTTT.

This clonotype appeared many times. The chain uses TRBV7-6 and TRBJ2-7, with TRBD1 identical over 9 bases. Trimming cost V 5 bases and J 5 bases; bases outside gene matches: 10. Per germline, CDR1 SGHVS and CDR2 FNYEAQ. The CDR3 is 15 amino acids. The CDR3 is CASSPGQGLSNEQYF. The CDR3 nucleotides read TGTGCCAGCAGCCCTGGACAGGGGTTGTCGAACGAGCAGTACTTC.

This clonotype has more than one count but fewer than ten. This chain joins TRBV7-9 and TRBJ1-2, with D possibly matching TRBD1 (5 bases). The V gene lost 1 base and the J gene lost 8 bases, with 17 bases spanning the gap. Looked up from germline, CDR1 is SEHNR and CDR2 is FQNEAQ (reference sequence). The CDR3 contains 15 residues. The CDR3 protein is CASSLDGGMMRGYTF. In DNA, the CDR3 is TGTGCCAGCAGCTTAGATGGGGGTATGATGCGCGGCTACACCTTC.

The gene calls are TRBV11-2 and TRBJ2-7, with a weak D call TRBD2 (5 bases). This CDR3 is 15 amino acids long. Trimming pared 4 bases from V and 0 bases from J, leaving 13 bases between. CDR1 is SGHAT, CDR2 FQNNGV, per germline. The DNA of the CDR3 is TGTGCCAGCAGCTCCCCGGTGGGAGTCTCCTACGAGCAGTACTTC. Protein sequence: CASSSPVGVSYEQYF.

The chain links TRBV5-4 to TRBJ2-7; 11 positions agree with TRBD2. This CDR3 is 14 amino acids long. The germline gives CDR1 SGHNT, CDR2 YYREEE (reference sequence). The ends lost 4 bases at V and 3 bases at J; junction bases unmatched: 3. The CDR3 loop is CASSGGLADYEQYF. The CDR3 DNA sequence: TGTGCCAGCAGCGGGGGACTAGCGGACTACGAGCAGTACTTC.

The rearrangement joins TRBV7-6 to TRBJ2-7; D may be TRBD1 (6 bases). The CDR3 length is 18 residues. The ends were cut back, 1 base at V and 9 bases at J, with 28 bases in the middle. CDR1 and CDR2 from the germline V gene are SGHVS and FNYEAQ. CDR3: CASSLGVGGQDSYERQYF. As DNA, the CDR3 is TGTGCCAGCAGCTTAGGGGTAGGGGGTCAGGATTCCTACGAGCGGCAGTACTTC.

In its sample, this clonotype was seen a few times. The chain uses TRBV28 and TRBJ1-1, with D hard to call. V was trimmed by 2 bases and J by 7 bases, leaving 11 bases between them. The CDR3 covers 13 residues. The germline V gene encodes CDR1 MDHEN and CDR2 SYDVKM. The CDR3 spells CASSLMGRSEAFF. The CDR3, as DNA: TGTGCCAGCAGTTTAATGGGAAGGAGTGAAGCTTTCTTT.

The DNA of the CDR3 is TGTGCCAGCAGTGAGGGGCTGAGCTCCTACAATGAGCAGTTCTTC. It specifies CASSEGLSSYNEQFF. The chain joins TRBV6-4 to TRBJ2-1; TRBD1 is a possible D gene (5 bases). There are 15 residues in the CDR3. Trimming took 3 bases from V and 0 from J, leaving 9 bases between them. Germline lookup yields CDR1 MRHNA and CDR2 SNTAGT.

This clonotype was seen a handful of times. This rearrangement joins TRBV6-6 to TRBJ2-7; tentative D call: TRBD1 (6 bases). Germline loops: CDR1 MNHNY, CDR2 SVGAGI (reference sequence). V lost 2 bases to trimming and J lost 1 base, with 12 bases between them. This CDR3 has 15 amino acids. The CDR3 region has the DNA TGTGCCAGCAGTTACAATCAGGACAGTTCCTACGAGCAGTACTTC. This codes for CASSYNQDSSYEQYF.

This chain uses TRBV12-3 or TRBV12-4 with TRBJ1-5, with D uncertain. The V gene lost 6 bases and the J gene lost 6 bases, with 9 bases spanning the gap. The CDR3 length is 12 residues. DNA for the CDR3: TGTGCCAGCAGCCCGTTCGGTCAGCCCCAGCATTTT. This encodes CASSPFGQPQHF.

CDR3 in amino acids: CASSSGPGGYTF. In nucleotides, the CDR3 is TGTGCCAGCAGCTCAGGACCGGGAGGCTACACCTTC. The V call is TRBV7-2, the J call TRBJ1-2; D is undetermined. Germline V gene sequence: CDR1 SGHTA, CDR2 FQGNSA. Trimming cost V 4 bases and J 8 bases, with 11 bases left between them. The CDR3 is 12 residues long.

The chain links TRBV20-1 to TRBJ2-7; 9 bases align to TRBD1. The germline CDR1 and CDR2 sequences are DFQATT and SNEGSKA (reference sequence). The junction had 8 bases not matched to a gene; V was cut back by 0 bases and J by 2 bases. The CDR3 has 16 amino acids. CDR3 sequence reads: CSAREVSGTGPYEQYF. The CDR3 DNA reads as TGCAGTGCTAGAGAGGTGTCTGGGACAGGGCCCTACGAGCAGTACTTC.

The rearrangement uses TRBV5-1 and TRBJ1-6; TRBD1 is a possible D gene (6 bases). Germline V CDR1 and CDR2: SGHRS, YFSETQ. The CDR3 has 14 residues. The V end lost 1 base, the J end lost 9 bases, and 11 bases lay between the germline ends. The CDR3 DNA follows: TGCGCCAGCAGCTTGTCAGGGGCGGCTTCACCCCTCCACTTT. It yields the protein CASSLSGAASPLHF.

This clonotype was observed a few times. The chain links TRBV24-1 to TRBJ2-1; D gene unclear. The germline gives CDR1 KGHDR, CDR2 SFDVKD. The CDR3 is 12 residues long. V was clipped by 11 bases and J by 4 bases, with 11 bases between them. This chain's CDR3 is CAIRDTYNEQFF. The CDR3 bases are TGTGCCATCAGAGACACGTACAATGAGCAGTTCTTC.

As to this clonotype: The junction departs from germline at one end; a sequencing error may be responsible. V is TRBV4-1 and J is TRBJ2-1, with 7 nucleotides matching TRBD1. The CDR3 loop spans 13 amino acids. Germline-derived CDR1 and CDR2 are MGHRA and YSYEKL. In DNA, the CDR3 is TGTGCCAGCAGCCTTGACAGGGCCAATGAGCAGTTCTTC. Its translation is CASSLDRANEQFF.

This clonotype was recorded at least ten times. The rearrangement uses TRBV28 and TRBJ2-1; the D gene is possibly TRBD1 (6 bases). The length of the CDR3 is 17 residues. V was clipped by 6 bases and J by 2 bases, with 20 bases between them. The germline V gene encodes CDR1 MDHEN and CDR2 SYDVKM. The CDR3 nucleotides are TGTGCCAGCAGCCCCGAGGGTGGGACATTTACCTACAATGAGCAGTTCTTC. This codes for CASSPEGGTFTYNEQFF.

This clonotype was seen ten or more times. The chain joins TRBV6-2 or TRBV6-3 to TRBJ2-5; tentatively, D is TRBD1 or TRBD2 (5 bases each). Germline V gene sequence: CDR1 MNHEY, CDR2 SVGEGT. V shed 4 bases and J shed 3 bases, with 12 bases lying between them. The CDR3 covers 14 residues. This CDR3 reads CASSFPGRKETQYF. The CDR3 coding sequence is TGTGCCAGCAGTTTCCCGGGACGGAAAGAGACCCAGTACTTC.

The chain joins TRBV20-1 to TRBJ2-2; D is perhaps TRBD1 or TRBD2 (5 bases each). Germline V lookup: CDR1 DFQATT, CDR2 SNEGSKA (reference sequence). The ends were cut back, 0 bases at V and 1 base at J, with 9 bases in the middle. This CDR3 comprises 15 residues. The CDR3 nucleotides are TGCAGTGCTAGAGATTTGAGGGGGAACACCGGGGAGCTGTTTTTT. Residues: CSARDLRGNTGELFF.

The chain is built from TRBV9 and TRBJ2-5; no clear D gene. Germline CDR1 is SGDLS and CDR2 is YYNGEE. V was pared by 2 bases and J by 5 bases, with 19 bases between. This CDR3 has 16 amino acids. As DNA, the CDR3 is TGTGCCAGCAGCGTTAACCCGACCCAGCCAAAGGAGACCCAGTACTTC. It yields the protein CASSVNPTQPKETQYF.

This clonotype was observed a handful of times. The rearrangement uses TRBV7-8 and TRBJ1-1, with 8 nucleotides matching TRBD1. Losses at the gene ends were 0 bases for V and 0 bases for J; bases not matched to a gene: 6. Looked up from germline, CDR1 is SGHVS and CDR2 is FQNEAQ. The CDR3 is made up of 17 amino acids. The CDR3 spells CASSLAGQDYMNTEAFF. The CDR3 bases are TGTGCCAGCAGCTTAGCGGGACAGGATTATATGAACACTGAAGCTTTCTTT. Combining the CDR3 with reference TRBV7-8 and TRBJ1-1 gives the whole variable domain GAGVSQSPRYKVAKRGQDVALRCDPISGHVSLFWYQQALGQGPEFLTYFQNEAQLDKSGLPSDRFFAERPEGSVSTLKIQRTQQEDSAVYLCASSLAGQDYMNTEAFFGQGTRLTVV.

The table lists this clonotype with many counts. The chain links TRBV7-9 to TRBJ2-5, with 9 positions matching TRBD2. Unmatched junction bases numbered 10, after V lost 5 bases and J lost 0 bases. From germline, CDR1 is SEHNR and CDR2 FQNEAQ (reference sequence). This CDR3 region has 17 residues. This chain's CDR3 is CASSPRSSGGHQETQYF. In DNA form, the CDR3 reads TGTGCCAGCAGCCCTCGGAGTAGCGGGGGCCACCAAGAGACCCAGTACTTC.